The next 21 T cell receptor beta chains were all read from a single sample in a study of OX40 agonist ivuxolimab in advanced cancers. Libraries were built with the immunoSEQ multiplex PCR assay. TCRdb carries this immuneACCESS record with in-frame sequences only. Its versions omit some clonotypes, under half of them owing to an unresolved V gene in the studies checked, with the rest unexplained. The sample table lists some 33,000 clones, around 90% of them with a count of one. The biggest ten clones account for about 35% of the sample. The sequencing here drew on CD4+ or CD8+ T cells sorted from blood, taken in a trial of the OX40 agonist ivuxolimab. The receptors stem from an adult with an advanced solid tumor such as melanoma, head and neck, liver or kidney cancer.

This rearrangement joins TRBV10-1 to TRBJ2-1, with 7 bases lining up with TRBD2. The CDR3 loop spans 13 amino acids. The V and J ends lost 4 bases and 9 bases, in that order; junction bases with no gene match: 6. The germline V gene has CDR1 WNHNN and CDR2 SYGVQD (reference sequence). The CDR3 sequence is CASSVQGGIEQFF. DNA of the CDR3: TGCGCCAGCAGTGTCCAGGGAGGGATTGAGCAGTTCTTC.

The J gene is TRBJ2-1, the V gene TRBV27, with 9 bases fitting TRBD2. Germline V gene lookup returns CDR1 MNHEY and CDR2 SMNVEV (reference sequence). The CDR3 extends over 16 amino acids. J gave up 0 bases and V 6 bases, and 6 bases lay outside the gene matches. CDR3 nucleotide sequence: TGTGCCAGCAGAGGGGTAGCGGGAGCCTCCTACAATGAGCAGTTCTTC. Encoded protein: CASRGVAGASYNEQFF.

By sample fraction, this clone is large (0.1 to 1%). The chain employs TRBV15 and TRBJ2-1; 10 nucleotides align to TRBD1. Germline assignment: CDR1 LNHNV and CDR2 YYDKDF (reference sequence). This CDR3 contains 15 residues. The V gene end was trimmed by 6 bases and the J gene end by 4 bases; junction bases not matched to a gene: 6. CDR3 protein: CATRRQGAFYNEQFF. Here the CDR3 DNA reads TGTGCCACCAGGCGACAGGGGGCTTTTTACAATGAGCAGTTCTTC.

This sequence joins TRBV6-1 and TRBJ2-1; no clear D gene. V lost 5 bases and J lost 4, with 15 bases in between. This CDR3 region has 15 residues. The V gene's germline CDR1 is MNHNS and CDR2 SASEGT. The CDR3 bases are TGTGCCAGCAGTCTGGGCAGACCTCTTTACAATGAGCAGTTCTTC. Its protein is CASSLGRPLYNEQFF.

The chain is built from TRBV5-1 and TRBJ2-2; D not resolved. The CDR3 contains 13 residues. Trimming took off 1 base at V and 5 bases at J, with 6 bases between the two ends. Germline loops: CDR1 SGHRS, CDR2 YFSETQ. The CDR3 sequence is CASSLLGTGELFF. The CDR3, as DNA: TGCGCCAGCAGCTTGCTCGGAACCGGGGAGCTGTTTTTT.

J is TRBJ2-7 and V is TRBV7-9; 7 bases fit TRBD1. V shed 5 bases and J 3 bases; nucleotides not matched to a gene: 7. The CDR3 is made up of 14 amino acids. Germline V gene sequence: CDR1 SEHNR, CDR2 FQNEAQ (reference sequence). CDR3 protein: CASSPDRVVYEQYF. In DNA form, the CDR3 reads TGTGCCAGCAGCCCTGACAGGGTAGTCTACGAGCAGTACTTC.

This chain connects TRBV11-2 to TRBJ1-6, with no clear D. This CDR3 contains 14 residues. Germline CDR1 and CDR2: SGHAT and FQNNGV. Trimming left V 3 bases short and J 7 bases short, with 10 bases between. In nucleotides, the CDR3 is TGTGCCAGCAGCTTTGTAGGAGGAAATTCACCCCTCCACTTT. Translating it yields CASSFVGGNSPLHF.

The chain carries TRBV19 and TRBJ2-1; TRBD2 agrees at 15 bases. The CDR3 runs to 15 residues. Germline V lookup: CDR1 LNHDA, CDR2 SQIVND (reference sequence). V shed 6 bases, J shed 9 bases, and the junction held 6 bases outside the gene matches. The CDR3 is CASRGTSGGPGEQFF. CDR3 DNA sequence: TGTGCCAGTAGAGGGACTAGCGGGGGGCCTGGTGAGCAGTTCTTC.

This rearrangement joins TRBV4-1 to TRBJ1-2; 7 positions match TRBD1. This CDR3 spans 15 amino acids. Per germline, CDR1 MGHRA and CDR2 YSYEKL. Unmatched junction bases numbered 5, after V lost 0 bases and J lost 4 bases. The CDR3 DNA sequence: TGCGCCAGCAGCCAAGAGGGGGACAGCATCTATGGCTACACCTTC. It is translated as CASSQEGDSIYGYTF.

The chain has TRBV21-1 and TRBJ2-7; the table names TRBD1, a call not compared with the DNA. TRBV21-1 is a pseudogene. The CDR3 has 19 amino acids. The CDR3 DNA reads as TGTGCCAGCAGCGACTACAGGGAGTCCCCTCCCATAAGCTCCTACGAGCAGTACTTC. It encodes CASSDYRESPPISSYEQYF.

The chain employs TRBV5-8 and TRBJ2-7; D perhaps matches TRBD1 (6 bases). The germline V gene encodes CDR1 SGHTS and CDR2 YDEGEE. The CDR3 covers 15 residues. V was shortened by 6 bases and J by 5 bases, with 21 bases between the two germline ends. CDR3 in DNA: TGTGCCAGCACCACTACAGGGACCCTCTTGGACGAGCAGTACTTC. This encodes CASTTTGTLLDEQYF.

There are a few counts of this clone. The rearrangement joins TRBV19 to TRBJ2-7; D not certain. The CDR3 runs 15 residues. CDR1 LNHDA and CDR2 SQIVND come from the germline V gene (reference sequence). V was cut by 5 bases and J by 5 bases, with 19 bases left in between. CDR3 nucleotides: TGTGCCAGTAGTCCACCGAGGAGTTTCAACGACGAGCAGTACTTC. It encodes CASSPPRSFNDEQYF. Variable domain in full (rest from reference TRBV19 and TRBJ2-7): DGGITQSPKYLFRKEGQNVTLSCEQNLNHDAMYWYRQDPGQGLRLIYYSQIVNDFQKGDIAEGYSVSREKKESFPLTVTSAQKNPTAFYLCASSPPRSFNDEQYFGPGTRLTVT.

This rearrangement joins TRBV10-2 to TRBJ2-7, with unresolved D. CDR3 length: 15 amino acids. V gave up 0 bases and J gave up 0 bases, with 9 bases separating them. CDR1 WSHSY and CDR2 SAAADI come from the germline V gene. This CDR3 is CASSESTYSSYEQYF. CDR3 coding DNA: TGCGCCAGCAGTGAGTCGACCTATTCCTCCTACGAGCAGTACTTC.

The chain combines TRBV29-1 with TRBJ2-3; 7 bases fit TRBD1. V lost 7 bases and J lost 4; bases outside the gene matches: 14. Germline lookup yields CDR1 SQVTM and CDR2 ANQGSEA. The CDR3 consists of 15 residues. CDR3 sequence: CSARIEGAVADTQYF. The CDR3 DNA sequence: TGCAGCGCCCGAATCGAGGGGGCCGTGGCAGATACGCAGTATTTT.

The J gene is TRBJ2-4, the V gene TRBV7-9; a weak D match, TRBD1 (5 bases). Trimming removed 5 bases from V and 3 bases from J, with 17 bases in between. CDR1 is SEHNR, CDR2 FQNEAQ, per germline (reference sequence). The CDR3 sequence is 16 residues long. CDR3 amino acids: CASSPGQGSDKNIQYF. The CDR3 DNA reads TGTGCCAGCAGCCCCGGCCAGGGATCGGACAAAAACATTCAGTACTTC.

This chain connects TRBV11-2 to TRBJ2-7; 8 bases fit TRBD1. This CDR3 region has 15 residues. V dropped 3 bases and J dropped 2; count of bases not matched to a gene: 6. CDR1 SGHAT and CDR2 FQNNGV come from the germline V gene. The CDR3 reads CASSFGGTGAYEQYF. CDR3 bases: TGTGCCAGCAGCTTTGGCGGGACAGGAGCCTACGAGCAGTACTTC.

The V and J genes are TRBV14 and TRBJ2-1; no definite D call. Germline V gene data show CDR1 as SGHDN and CDR2 as FVKESK. This CDR3 is 13 amino acids long. V was trimmed by 4 bases and J by 5 bases, leaving 9 bases between them. This CDR3 is CASSPTLHNEQFF. The CDR3 DNA sequence: TGTGCCAGCAGCCCCACGTTACACAATGAGCAGTTCTTC.

The chain is built from TRBV7-6 and TRBJ2-7, with no clear D. The CDR3 spans 11 residues. V gave up 8 bases and J gave up 6 bases, with 11 bases separating them. CDR1 and CDR2 from the germline V gene are SGHVS and FNYEAQ. DNA for the CDR3: TGTGCCAGCGGTACTATCGGCGAGCAGTACTTC. Translating gives CASGTIGEQYF.

The chain joins TRBV14 to TRBJ2-7; no clear D gene. Between the trimmed V and J ends, which lost 1 base and 3 bases, there was a span of 13 bases. CDR3 length: 15 amino acids. Germline assignment: CDR1 SGHDN and CDR2 FVKESK. The CDR3 is CASSQVGQPLYEQYF. The CDR3 region has the DNA TGTGCCAGCAGCCAAGTTGGCCAGCCTCTCTACGAGCAGTACTTC.

This chain joins TRBV11-2 and TRBJ2-5; 7 bases match TRBD1. Germline CDR1 SGHAT, CDR2 FQNNGV. The junction had 5 bases not matched to a gene; V was cut back by 5 bases and J by 2 bases. This CDR3 comprises 14 residues. The CDR3 coding sequence is TGTGCCAGCAGCCTTCGACAGGGTCAAGAGACCCAGTACTTC. Amino acids: CASSLRQGQETQYF.

The count of this clone is one. The chain joins TRBV5-1 to TRBJ2-7; possible D gene TRBD1, 7 bases. The CDR3 runs to 15 residues. Germline loops: CDR1 SGHRS, CDR2 YFSETQ. V was shortened by 4 bases and J by 3 bases, with 17 bases between the two germline ends. DNA of the CDR3: TGCGCCAGCAGCGGGCAGGGGGAGGCCTTCTACGAGCAGTACTTC. Its protein product is CASSGQGEAFYEQYF.